This TCR beta chain was captured in a study of blood T cell repertoires in COVID-19. Across the study: Nucleic acid was either cDNA or gDNA, and it came from T cells, B-cell-depleted T cells, or PBMCs.

Sequencing was performed with immunoSEQ multiplex PCR; in TCRdb, only in-frame clones are kept and a portion is missing. This sample has about 110,000 clones, with around four fifths found just once. The sequenced sample consisted of peripheral blood. The sequence was obtained from a woman aged 65 to 85 with acute or convalescent COVID-19.

The CDR3 coding sequence is TGTGCCACCGTCGGCGGACAGATTAGCAATCAGCCCCAGCATTTT. This encodes CATVGGQISNQPQHF. The chain employs TRBV19 and TRBJ1-5, with D perhaps TRBD1 (6 bases). V was shortened by 10 bases and J by 0 bases, with 16 bases between the two germline ends. CDR1 is LNHDA, CDR2 SQIVND, per germline (reference sequence). The CDR3 totals 15 residues.